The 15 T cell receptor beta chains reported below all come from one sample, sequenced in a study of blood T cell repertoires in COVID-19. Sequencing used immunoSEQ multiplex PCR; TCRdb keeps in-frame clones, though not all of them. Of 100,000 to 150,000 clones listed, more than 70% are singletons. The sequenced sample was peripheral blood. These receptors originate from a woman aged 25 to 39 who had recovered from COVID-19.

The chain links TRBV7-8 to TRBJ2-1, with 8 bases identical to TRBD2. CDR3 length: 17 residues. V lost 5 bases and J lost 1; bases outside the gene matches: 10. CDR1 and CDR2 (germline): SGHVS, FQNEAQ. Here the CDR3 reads CASSPERRGRSYNEQFF. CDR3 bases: TGTGCCAGCAGCCCAGAGCGACGCGGGAGGTCCTACAATGAGCAGTTCTTC.

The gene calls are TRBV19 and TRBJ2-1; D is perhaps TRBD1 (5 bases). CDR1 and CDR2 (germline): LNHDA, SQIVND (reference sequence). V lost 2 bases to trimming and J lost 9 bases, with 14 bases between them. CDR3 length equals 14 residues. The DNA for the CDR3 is TGTGCCAGTAGTATATCAGGTCCCCAGGGTGAGCAGTTCTTC. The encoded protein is CASSISGPQGEQFF.

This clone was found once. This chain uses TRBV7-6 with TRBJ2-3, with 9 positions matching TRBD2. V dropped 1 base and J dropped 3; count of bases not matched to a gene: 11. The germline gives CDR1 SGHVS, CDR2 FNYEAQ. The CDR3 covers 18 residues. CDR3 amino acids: CASSLGPAGGPRTDTQYF. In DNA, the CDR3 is TGTGCCAGCAGCTTAGGTCCTGCGGGGGGGCCGAGGACAGATACGCAGTATTTT.

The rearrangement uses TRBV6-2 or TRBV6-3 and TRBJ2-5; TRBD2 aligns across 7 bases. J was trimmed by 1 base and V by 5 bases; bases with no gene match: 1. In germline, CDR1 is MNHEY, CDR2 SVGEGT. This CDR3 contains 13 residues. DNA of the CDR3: TGTGCCAGCAGTATAGCGGGCCAAGAGACCCAGTACTTC. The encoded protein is CASSIAGQETQYF.

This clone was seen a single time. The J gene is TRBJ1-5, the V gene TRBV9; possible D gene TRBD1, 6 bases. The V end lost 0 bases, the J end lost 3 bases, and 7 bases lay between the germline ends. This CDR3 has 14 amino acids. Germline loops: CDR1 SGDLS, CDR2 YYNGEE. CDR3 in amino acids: CASSVGTDNQPQHF. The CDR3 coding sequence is TGTGCCAGCAGCGTAGGGACAGACAATCAGCCCCAGCATTTT.

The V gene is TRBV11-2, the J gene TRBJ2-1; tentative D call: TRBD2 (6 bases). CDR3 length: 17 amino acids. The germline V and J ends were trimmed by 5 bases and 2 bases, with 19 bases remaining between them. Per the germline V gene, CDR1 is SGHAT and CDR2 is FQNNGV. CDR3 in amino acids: CASSPRDSGITYNEQFF. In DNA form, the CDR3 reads TGTGCCAGCAGCCCCCGGGATAGCGGTATTACCTACAATGAGCAGTTCTTC.

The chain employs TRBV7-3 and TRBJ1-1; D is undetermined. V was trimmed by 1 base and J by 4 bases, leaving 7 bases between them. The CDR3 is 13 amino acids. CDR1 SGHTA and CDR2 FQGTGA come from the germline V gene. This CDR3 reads CASSLRSGTEAFF. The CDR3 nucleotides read TGTGCCAGCAGCTTAAGGTCCGGCACTGAAGCTTTCTTT.

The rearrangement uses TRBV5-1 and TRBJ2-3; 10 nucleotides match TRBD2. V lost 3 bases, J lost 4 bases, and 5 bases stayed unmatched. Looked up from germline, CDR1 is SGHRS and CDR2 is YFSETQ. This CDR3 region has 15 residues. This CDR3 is CASSSSGRGPDTQYF. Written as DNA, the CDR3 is TGCGCCAGCAGCTCTAGCGGGAGAGGCCCAGATACGCAGTATTTT.

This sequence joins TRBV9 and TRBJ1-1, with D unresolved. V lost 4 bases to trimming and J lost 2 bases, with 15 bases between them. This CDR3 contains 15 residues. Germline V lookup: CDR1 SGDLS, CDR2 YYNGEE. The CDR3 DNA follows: TGTGCCAGCAGCAGCCCCTTAAGTCCCAACACTGAAGCTTTCTTT. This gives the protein CASSSPLSPNTEAFF.

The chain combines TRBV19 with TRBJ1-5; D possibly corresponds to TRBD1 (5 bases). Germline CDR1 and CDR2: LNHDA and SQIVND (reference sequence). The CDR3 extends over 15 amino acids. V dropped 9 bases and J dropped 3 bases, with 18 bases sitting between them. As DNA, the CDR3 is TGTGCCAGCGTACCTGGCAGGGCCGACAATCAGCCCCAGCATTTT. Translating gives CASVPGRADNQPQHF.

The CDR3 coding sequence is TGCGCCAGCAGTGAGTCGGCCAGGGGCACCGGGGAGCTGTTTTTT. Translated, it gives CASSESARGTGELFF. The V gene is TRBV10-2, the J gene TRBJ2-2; a weak D match, TRBD1 (6 bases). CDR1 and CDR2 from the germline V gene are WSHSY and SAAADI. The CDR3 is 15 amino acids. Trimming cost V 0 bases and J 4 bases, with 9 bases left between them.

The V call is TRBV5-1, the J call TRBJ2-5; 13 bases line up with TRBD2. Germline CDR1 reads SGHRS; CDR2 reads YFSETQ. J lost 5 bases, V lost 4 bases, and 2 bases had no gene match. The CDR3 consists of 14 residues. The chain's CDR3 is CASSGTSGMETQYF. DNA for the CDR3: TGCGCCAGCAGCGGGACTAGCGGGATGGAGACCCAGTACTTC.

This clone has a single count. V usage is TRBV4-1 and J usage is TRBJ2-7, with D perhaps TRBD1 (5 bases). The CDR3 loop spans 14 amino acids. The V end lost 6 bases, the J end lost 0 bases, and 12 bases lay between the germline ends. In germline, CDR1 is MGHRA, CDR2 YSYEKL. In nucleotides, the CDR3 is TGCGCCAGCAGTCTCGACAGTACCTCCTACGAGCAGTACTTC. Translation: CASSLDSTSYEQYF.

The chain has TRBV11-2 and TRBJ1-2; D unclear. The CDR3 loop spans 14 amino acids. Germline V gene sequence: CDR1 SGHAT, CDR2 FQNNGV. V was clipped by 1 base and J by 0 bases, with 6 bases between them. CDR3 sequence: CASSLARTNYGYTF. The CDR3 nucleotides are TGTGCCAGCAGCTTAGCGAGAACTAACTATGGCTACACCTTC.

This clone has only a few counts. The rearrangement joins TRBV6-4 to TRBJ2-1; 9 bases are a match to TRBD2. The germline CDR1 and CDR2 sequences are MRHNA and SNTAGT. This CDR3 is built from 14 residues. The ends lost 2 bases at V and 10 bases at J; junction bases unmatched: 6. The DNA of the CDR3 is TGTGCCAGCAGTGACGGCGGGGGGGCCGGGGAGCAGTTCTTC. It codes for CASSDGGGAGEQFF.